This entry is about one T cell receptor (beta chain). This clonotype occurred many times. Its antigen is unknown. It has no much larger one-base neighbor in the sample; base qualities were not kept. V gives up 2 bases and J gives up 5 bases, and the segment between their germline ends measures 10 bases. Spanning cysteine to phenylalanine, the CDR3 consists of 13 amino acids. CDR3 DNA only is kept here, 39 bases in frame from base 1. CDR1 SGHTA and CDR2 FQGTGA were looked up in the germline V gene. For repertoire sequencing, TCR beta CDR3 regions were amplified from RNA transcripts. The first round was an RT-PCR using HTBI primers with the Qiagen OneStep RT-PCR kit, and this first round was followed by a second-round multiplex PCR, then size selection and purification. Libraries were sequenced on an Illumina HiSeq2000 using paired-end 100 bp reads. As for the authors' bioinformatics: SOAPnuke was used to process the reads, throwing out any read that had adapters, had uncalled bases, had a mean Phred below 15, or lacked an exact constant-primer or identifier match. COPE v1.2.5 was used to merge high-quality paired reads. Unique nucleotide sequences were defined as clonotypes and aligned to IMGT TRB V, D and J references using MiTCR v1.1. The analysis was limited to V-J combinations with a frequency above 0.0001, which together covered 99.2% of the repertoires. For each V-J combination, a TCR clonal expansion and chaos score was defined as the ratio of F50 clonal expansion to chaos observed in the TCRdist matrix. Welch's t-statistics and random forest were used to narrow the features down to about twelve V-J combinations, which were then fed into a naive Bayes classifier. Thyroid-blood repertoire similarity was quantified with the Morisita-Horn index. Clones were called with MiXCR by TCRdb after fastp trimmed the public reads at Q25, and only in-frame beta chains were retained. Entries are consolidated by CDR3 protein sequence, retaining the most common genes and DNA. TCRdb's processing, not the authors', yielded these V and J calls. The sample table shows about 1.2 million distinct CDR3 sequences, and roughly two fifths are seen once. The top ten constitute around 10% of the sample.

These data belong to a study of Graves' ophthalmopathy and Graves' hyperthyroidism (dated by TCRdb to 2016 to 2019). For context, the study as a whole: Hyperthyroidism was defined as stable when no progression to ophthalmopathy occurred within 18 months of follow-up. Following sample collection, hyperthyroidism patients were given methimazole at a starting dose of 30 mg daily, and ophthalmopathy patients were given high-dose intravenous methylprednisolone. To explore V-J signatures that distinguish ophthalmopathy from hyperthyroidism, a discovery set of around 100 patients was enrolled, made up of some 41 with ophthalmopathy and roughly 57 with stable hyperthyroidism. The independent validation cohort included about 19 hyperthyroidism patients plus 17 patients who later progressed from hyperthyroidism to ophthalmopathy. The study used signatures of the TCR beta repertoire to tell Graves' ophthalmopathy apart from Graves' hyperthyroidism and to predict which patients would progress to ophthalmopathy. In six hyperthyroidism patients, T-cell repertoires of thyroid tissue and blood were compared. In total, some 140 blood samples were TCR-sequenced: under 45 ophthalmopathy, under 85 hyperthyroidism and approximately 17 hyperthyroidism-to-ophthalmopathy patients.

Hyperthyroidism patients were newly diagnosed, with disease duration under 2 months, and aged 18 to 65 years. Patients were excluded if they had other autoimmune diseases, uncontrolled infections, pregnancy or lactation. Clinical symptoms, serum thyroxine, TRAb, thyroid ultrasound and orbital computed tomography formed the basis of the diagnosis. Total RNA was extracted using Trizol reagent, and RNA quality was checked on an Agilent 2100 Bioanalyzer. General study outcomes and caveats: In validation, the model predicted ophthalmopathy progression with about 71% sensitivity and approximately 72% specificity; about a dozen predicted patients were CT-confirmed with GO in a median of around 6 months. In cross-validation, the 13-signature model distinguished ophthalmopathy from stable hyperthyroidism with about 87% sensitivity and around 81% specificity, and in the test set the corresponding values were about 80% and 75%. Sample size was not predetermined statistically, and investigators were not blinded to group allocation. Most expanded thyroid clonotypes with frequency above 0.001 were also detected in blood, suggesting blood repertoires may reflect the thyroid immune response.

This TCR derives from an adult man with Graves' hyperthyroidism. Sequencing was performed on peripheral blood or thyroid tissue (not recorded which). The chain joins TRBV7-3 to TRBJ2-7; the D gene is tentatively TRBD1 or TRBD2, each matching 5 bases. Read as DNA, the sequence is TGTGCCAGCAGCTTATTCAGGGACCACGAGCAGTACTTC. The encoded protein is CASSLFRDHEQYF.